This T cell receptor beta chain is from a study of blood T cell repertoires in COVID-19. Study-wide context: Italy, Spain and the United States were the sources of the convalescent and acute COVID-19 samples. In each case, the material was cDNA or gDNA derived from T cells, B-cell-depleted T cells, or PBMCs.

V lost 4 bases to trimming and J lost 7 bases, with 5 bases between them. The CDR3 totals 10 residues. From germline, CDR1 is SGDLS and CDR2 YYNGEE. Original processing notes: Amplified reference gene primers provided the basis for estimating nucleated cell counts. Sequencing was performed with immunoSEQ multiplex PCR; in TCRdb, only in-frame clones are kept and a portion is missing. That table is the source of V, J and clone size, and D and trimming were worked out from the DNA. The repertoire holds some 180,000 clones, with about four fifths as singletons. Sequencing was carried out using peripheral blood. This TCR came from a man between 60 and 75 years old with acute or convalescent COVID-19. The V and J genes are TRBV9 and TRBJ1-2; D ambiguous. The CDR3 here is CASSPRGYTF. CDR3 DNA sequence: TGTGCCAGCAGCCCTCGTGGCTACACCTTC.